A single sample is the source of the 10 T cell receptor beta chains below, sequenced in a study of blood T cell repertoires in COVID-19. The method was immunoSEQ multiplex PCR; TCRdb's version includes in-frame clones alone and lacks a portion of them. The sample holds some 120,000 clones; 82% are singletons and the top ten take 7.9%. The sequenced sample was peripheral blood. The source of these receptors is a man between 65 and 85 years old with acute or convalescent COVID-19.

This clone was counted only a few times. This sequence joins TRBV9 and TRBJ2-1, with 10 bases that match TRBD1. There are 14 residues in the CDR3. The germline CDR1 and CDR2 sequences are SGDLS and YYNGEE. V trimming: 3 bases; J trimming: 5 bases; junction bases outside the gene matches: 2. CDR3 DNA sequence: TGTGCCAGCAGCGAGGGACAGGGGAACAATGAGCAGTTCTTC. This gives the protein CASSEGQGNNEQFF.

V gene TRBV3-1 (or the pseudogene TRBV3-2) combines with J gene TRBJ1-2, with 8 bases identical to TRBD1. V trimming: 4 bases; J trimming: 5 bases; junction bases outside the gene matches: 12. CDR3 length: 16 residues. The germline V gene has CDR1 LGHDT and CDR2 YNNKEL (reference sequence). CDR3 amino acids: CASSRSLGQATYGYTF. In DNA form, the CDR3 reads TGTGCCAGCAGCCGGAGCCTGGGACAGGCGACGTATGGCTACACCTTC.

In this sample, this clone turned up once. The chain is built from TRBV29-1 and TRBJ1-1; 9 bases line up with TRBD1. The CDR3 is 13 amino acids. Unmatched junction bases numbered 2, after V lost 4 bases and J lost 2 bases. In germline, CDR1 is SQVTM, CDR2 ANQGSEA. CDR3 sequence: CSVGQGGNTEAFF. The CDR3 region has the DNA TGCAGCGTTGGACAGGGGGGAAACACTGAAGCTTTCTTT.

This chain connects TRBV5-1 to TRBJ1-5; D possibly corresponds to TRBD1 (6 bases). V was clipped by 0 bases and J by 4 bases, with 11 bases between them. The CDR3 is made up of 15 amino acids. Germline CDR1 and CDR2: SGHRS and YFSETQ. CDR3 region: CASSLDGQKNQPQHF. DNA of the CDR3: TGCGCCAGCAGCTTGGACGGACAGAAAAATCAGCCCCAGCATTTT.

The rearrangement uses TRBV18 and TRBJ1-4, with a tentative D call TRBD1 (5 bases). This CDR3 region has 14 residues. Trimming pared 5 bases from V and 11 bases from J, leaving 18 bases between. Germline loops: CDR1 KGHSH, CDR2 LQKENI. CDR3 DNA sequence: TGTGCCAGCTCAGAAAACGCAGGGATGGAGAAACTGTTTTTT. Protein sequence: CASSENAGMEKLFF.

This clone was detected only a few times. The V gene is TRBV6-2 or TRBV6-3, the J gene TRBJ1-1; 7 bases fit TRBD1. J was trimmed by 1 base and V by 5 bases; bases with no gene match: 4. The V gene's germline CDR1 is MNHEY and CDR2 SVGEGT. This CDR3 comprises 14 residues. The CDR3 loop reads CASSLNRGNTEAFF. Here the CDR3 DNA reads TGTGCCAGCAGTCTTAACAGGGGGAACACTGAAGCTTTCTTT.

The chain joins TRBV28 to TRBJ2-1; maybe TRBD2 (6 bases). Germline V gene data show CDR1 as MDHEN and CDR2 as SYDVKM. This CDR3 is 15 amino acids long. Trimming removed 7 bases at V and 2 bases at J, with 15 bases between. For the CDR3, the DNA is TGTGCCAGCATTCCGGGAGTTCCGCCCTACAATGAGCAGTTCTTC. Translated, it gives CASIPGVPPYNEQFF.

The chain carries TRBV19 and TRBJ1-4, with 7 bases fitting TRBD1. The germline V gene encodes CDR1 LNHDA and CDR2 SQIVND (reference sequence). Trimming at V came to 8 bases and at J to 4 bases, leaving 4 bases not matched to a gene. This CDR3 spans 13 amino acids. For the CDR3, the DNA is TGTGCCAGTTCGGGACAGATTAATGAAAAACTGTTTTTT. Protein: CASSGQINEKLFF.

The genes are TRBV6-1 and TRBJ1-5; 8 positions agree with TRBD1. Germline CDR1 is MNHNS and CDR2 is SASEGT. Trimming cost V 2 bases and J 6 bases; bases outside gene matches: 12. CDR3 size: 17 residues. The CDR3 loop reads CASSENLPRTGSQPQHF. The CDR3 nucleotides are TGTGCCAGCAGTGAAAACTTACCCCGGACAGGGAGTCAGCCCCAGCATTTT.

With respect to this clone: A read error may produce the germline difference seen at one junction end. The CDR3 bases are TGTGCCATCAGTGATGACAGCGGGGGACTCTTT. It translates to CAISDDSGGLF. The rearrangement joins TRBV10-3 to TRBJ2-3; 8 bases fit TRBD2. The length of the CDR3 is 11 residues. CDR1 is ENHRY and CDR2 is SYGVKD in the germline V gene.